This T cell receptor (beta chain) was sequenced during a study of blood T cell repertoires in COVID-19. Study information: Material from acute and convalescent COVID-19 was sourced from the United States, Italy and Spain. PBMCs, B-cell-depleted T cells, or T cells were the source of the cDNA or gDNA that made up the material.

In germline, CDR1 is LGHNA, CDR2 YNFKEQ. The CDR3 runs to 13 residues. With 4 bases clipped from V and 9 bases from J, the junction kept 6 bases outside the gene matches. This clone has a count of ten or more. In the original processing: Using reference gene primer amplification, nucleated cell counts were estimated. Only in-frame clones appear in the TCRdb table, and some are missing; sequencing was by immunoSEQ multiplex PCR. The V and J calls and the clone size are those of that table, but D and trimming were determined from the DNA. This sample yields around 270,000 clones, of which 88% are seen a single time; over 4% belongs to the top ten.

The sample taken for sequencing was peripheral blood. The chain has TRBV4-2 and TRBJ1-5; 7 nucleotides agree with TRBD1. The source is a man aged 60 to 75 who had recovered from COVID-19. This chain's CDR3 is CASSPRTGRPQHF. The CDR3 nucleotides are TGTGCCAGCAGCCCTCGGACAGGAAGGCCCCAGCATTTT.